Listed below are T cell receptor beta chains from one sample, sequenced in a study of cytomegalovirus exposure and HLA in healthy donors. This table comes from immunoSEQ multiplex PCR, and its TCRdb copy is limited to in-frame clones, with some not included. The sample contains 100,000 to 150,000 clones, about 85% of which appear only once. Material: PBMCs. Receptors originate from a boy between 5 and 17 years old in good health and CMV-seronegative. Both conserved end residues are part of each CDR3. D genes are given only for firm matches. Only part of the rows carry a size: once, few, many, or a class if the clone is expanded.

V gene	D gene	J gene	clone size	CDR3 protein	CDR3 DNA
TRBV7-3	.	TRBJ2-7	.	CASSKGPGYTYEQYF	TGTGCCAGCAGCAAGGGGCCGGGTTATACCTACGAGCAGTACTTC
TRBV5-1	TRBD2	TRBJ2-5	once	CASSGGLSTGETQYF	TGCGCCAGCAGCGGGGGACTATCAACCGGAGAGACCCAGTACTTC
TRBV29-1	TRBD1	TRBJ2-1	.	CSVVGQGSSEQFF	TGCAGCGTTGTTGGACAGGGTAGCTCTGAGCAGTTCTTC
TRBV6-6	.	TRBJ2-7	few	CASSYSTSNEQYF	TGTGCCAGCAGTTACTCGACTTCTAACGAGCAGTACTTC
TRBV13	TRBD1	TRBJ1-2	.	CASSYRGTEGPYGYTF	TGTGCCAGCAGCTATCGCGGGACAGAGGGACCCTATGGCTACACCTTC
TRBV9	.	TRBJ2-7	.	CASSVGVGAYEQYF	TGTGCCAGCAGCGTAGGAGTAGGGGCGTACGAGCAGTACTTC
TRBV6-6	.	TRBJ1-1	once	CASSDSRGQWTEAFF	TGTGCCAGCAGTGACTCCAGGGGCCAGTGGACTGAAGCTTTCTTT
TRBV9	.	TRBJ2-3	.	CASSVVGGLSTDTQYF	TGTGCCAGCAGCGTAGTTGGCGGGCTTAGCACAGATACGCAGTATTTT
TRBV15	.	TRBJ2-7	.	CATSRGQVGYEQYF	TGTGCCACCAGCAGAGGTCAGGTTGGCTACGAGCAGTACTTC
TRBV7-2	.	TRBJ2-5	once	CASSLAGLQETQYF	TGTGCCAGCAGCTTAGCGGGCCTCCAAGAGACCCAGTACTTC
TRBV5-5	.	TRBJ1-1	few	CASCQGTEAFF	TGTGCCAGCTGCCAGGGCACTGAAGCTTTCTTT
TRBV7-8	TRBD1	TRBJ1-1	.	CASSSRTGNTEAFF	TGTGCCAGCAGCTCAAGGACAGGGAACACTGAAGCTTTCTTT
TRBV6-4	.	TRBJ1-1	.	CASSEAEDTEAFF	TGTGCCAGCAGTGAGGCAGAGGACACTGAAGCTTTCTTT
TRBV4-3	.	TRBJ1-2	.	CASSPGTSREGYPF	TGCGCCAGCAGCCCCGGGACATCCCGGGAGGGCTACCCCTTC
TRBV7-6	TRBD2	TRBJ2-2	.	CASSSLAGGYGELFF	TGTGCCAGCAGCTCCCTTGCGGGGGGGTACGGGGAGCTGTTTTTT
TRBV11-2	.	TRBJ1-1	.	CASSLAGMNTEAFF	TGTGCCAGCAGCTTAGCCGGGATGAACACTGAAGCTTTCTTT
TRBV28	.	TRBJ1-2	.	CASSLLAVNYGYTF	TGTGCCAGCAGTTTATTGGCAGTAAACTATGGCTACACCTTC
TRBV5-4	TRBD1	TRBJ1-1	.	CASSLEIGTGGTEAFF	TGTGCCAGCAGCTTGGAAATCGGGACAGGGGGCACTGAAGCTTTCTTT
TRBV21-1	.	TRBJ2-1	.	CALQGRTYNEQFF	TGTGCCTTACAGGGGAGGACCTACAATGAGCAGTTCTTC
TRBV4-2	TRBD2	TRBJ2-2	.	CASSQDPATSGRVGELFF	TGTGCCAGCAGCCAAGATCCCGCGACTAGCGGGAGGGTCGGGGAGCTGTTTTTT
TRBV27	.	TRBJ1-1	.	CASSVRDTTNTEAFF	TGTGCCAGCAGTGTCCGGGACACGACGAACACTGAAGCTTTCTTT
TRBV4-2	.	TRBJ1-4	.	CASSQDGTRAGEKLFF	TGTGCCAGCAGCCAAGATGGCACCCGGGCGGGAGAAAAACTGTTTTTT
TRBV4-3	.	TRBJ2-6	.	CASSQDLVGVAGANVLTF	TGCGCCAGCAGCCAAGATCTCGTGGGAGTGGCTGGGGCCAACGTCCTGACTTTC
TRBV7-9	.	TRBJ2-7	.	CASTPRGNTYEQYF	TGTGCCAGCACCCCTCGCGGGAACACCTACGAGCAGTACTTC
TRBV6-1	TRBD1	TRBJ2-7	few	CASSRDRDYEQYF	TGTGCCAGCAGCCGGGACAGGGATTACGAGCAGTACTTC
TRBV10-3	.	TRBJ1-5	.	CAISDPGGGGDQPQHF	TGTGCCATCAGTGACCCCGGGGGGGGTGGGGATCAGCCCCAGCATTTT
TRBV7-3	.	TRBJ2-2	.	CASSSGGDAGELFF	TGTGCCAGCAGCTCCGGGGGTGACGCCGGGGAGCTGTTTTTT
TRBV4-3	TRBD1	TRBJ2-7	.	CASSQTGGEQYF	TGCGCCAGCAGCCAAACAGGGGGCGAGCAGTACTTC
TRBV6-6	.	TRBJ1-6	few	CASRPGVYNSPLHF	TGTGCCAGCAGGCCGGGGGTCTATAATTCACCCCTCCACTTT
TRBV6-5	.	TRBJ1-5	few	CASKNTGRNNQPQHF	TGTGCCAGCAAAAACACAGGACGGAACAATCAGCCCCAGCATTTT
TRBV7-6	TRBD1	TRBJ2-2	.	CASSLSTGGARTGELFF	TGTGCCAGCAGCTTAAGTACAGGGGGCGCGAGGACCGGGGAGCTGTTTTTT
TRBV5-1	TRBD2	TRBJ2-7	few	CASSLAAGEGYEQYF	TGCGCCAGCAGCTTGGCAGCGGGAGAAGGCTACGAGCAGTACTTC
TRBV10-3	TRBD2	TRBJ2-1	.	CAISESHRLAGDNEQFF	TGTGCCATCAGTGAGTCGCATCGACTAGCGGGAGACAATGAGCAGTTCTTC
TRBV9	.	TRBJ2-1	.	CASSVEGVGPEQFF	TGTGCCAGCAGCGTAGAGGGGGTCGGGCCTGAGCAGTTCTTC
TRBV6-1	TRBD1	TRBJ2-3	.	CASRRTGHGTDTQYF	TGTGCCAGCAGGCGGACAGGGCATGGCACAGATACGCAGTATTTT
TRBV27	.	TRBJ2-1	.	CASSLRGRILNEQFF	TGTGCCAGCAGTTTAAGAGGGAGGATATTAAATGAGCAGTTCTTC
TRBV29-1	.	TRBJ1-1	.	CSATGVAEAFF	TGCAGCGCCACGGGGGTTGCTGAAGCTTTCTTT
TRBV11-2	TRBD2	TRBJ2-1	.	CASSSNSRTSGRDEQFF	TGTGCCAGCAGCTCTAATTCGCGAACTAGCGGGAGGGATGAGCAGTTCTTC
TRBV11-2	.	TRBJ2-1	.	CASSLVLLNEQFF	TGTGCCAGCAGCTTAGTACTCCTCAATGAGCAGTTCTTC
TRBV27	TRBD1	TRBJ1-2	.	CASSFPDREGGYTF	TGTGCCAGCAGTTTCCCCGACAGGGAAGGAGGCTACACCTTC
TRBV4-1	TRBD1	TRBJ2-7	.	CASSQTTGSGYEQYF	TGCGCCAGCAGCCAAACGACAGGGTCAGGGTACGAGCAGTACTTC